This T cell receptor beta chain came from a study of cytomegalovirus exposure and HLA in healthy donors (TCRdb year 2017). With regard to the full study: An earlier analysis of roughly 500 of the donors reported 276 Gb of sequence data and some 100 million unique TCR beta sequences from approximately 180 million T cells. Roughly 310 gigabases of sequencing data and approximately 85 million unique TCR sequences were included in an early release covering roughly 600 HLA-typed donors. Using immunosequencing, the study profiled T cell repertoires from 666 subjects and related those repertoires to cytomegalovirus serostatus. To predict cytomegalovirus infection status, the study combined high-throughput TCR immunosequencing, statistical association of individual TCRs with disease status, and machine learning. Of the 300 to 450 genotyped donors, 81% fell in the genetic ancestry cluster associated with self-reported Caucasian donors. Class I and class II HLA loci were covered by the typing at four-digit resolution. Alongside the repertoire data, information on donor age, sex, ethnicity and CMV serostatus was compiled. Every repertoire in the discovery cohort had been generated on one and the same sequencing platform. An earlier analysis of approximately 630 of the donors applied high-throughput TCR beta sequencing to assess whether each TCR beta V gene segment acted as functional or pseudogenic. On average, 235,054 unique TCR beta nucleotide sequences were sequenced per donor among 300 to 500 genotyped donors of the cohort, with 15% to 20% of those sequences being non-productive. A later genetic analysis took genome-wide SNP genotypes for about 55% of the 666 donors and used that subset as a discovery cohort. In the later analysis, no new phenotypic data were used to find candidate immune exposures; instead, reliance was placed on TCR beta sequences and their occurrence across donors. To study patterns of TCR occurrence, a later analysis re-analyzed previously published TCR beta repertoires from just over 650 donors and added high-resolution HLA genotyping. Along with the approximately 650-subject first cohort, a separate validation cohort of more than 90 different subjects was used. The study was designed to test whether signatures of past pathogen exposure could be identified by cataloging public T cell receptors. Five DR-DQ haplotypes were treated as single units for association and clustering because of strong linkage in the cohort. The number of typed donors differed by locus: roughly 629-640 for A, B, C, DRB1 and DQB1; approximately 520 for DQA1; 600 to 610 for DPA1; and about 450 for DPB1.

The V and J ends are trimmed by 6 bases and 7 bases, leaving 9 bases between them. Including cysteine and phenylalanine, the CDR3 has 11 amino acids. The kept DNA is CDR3 alone, 33 bases in frame from the first base. Looking up the germline V gene yields CDR1 SNHLY and CDR2 FYNNEI. This clone was seen only once. It lacks a known antigen. No per-base quality is available; no much larger clone lies one base away. Results the study describes overall, beyond this receptor: In a later analysis, the rate of TCR association differed among HLA loci, with DRB1 alleles having the most associated TCRs and HLA-C alleles having the fewest. The cohort was sequenced for TCR beta chains only, and without alpha or paired-chain data the features that could be detected were limited. A total of 150 to 200 TCR beta chains were listed by the study as associated with cytomegalovirus. The only immune exposure information available for the cohort was CMV serostatus. Strong co-occurrence of HLA alleles, especially DR and DQ, made assigning TCR associations to individual alleles difficult. Three of the identified cytomegalovirus-associated TCR beta chains were confirmed in vitro to be specific for cytomegalovirus antigens. Because counts were too low, seventeen rarely observed V segments, including chromosome 9 orphons, were excluded from the earlier analysis of some 540 of the donors. In a later analysis, most CMV-associated TCR beta chains were found to appear HLA-restricted, with HLA associations seemingly driven largely by CMV exposure. A later analysis associated 15,000 to 20,000 TCR beta sequences with specific HLA alleles at a false discovery rate of 0.05. Because the 87-base-pair reads could not distinguish some IMGT-functional V segments, including TRBV6-2 and TRBV6-3, those segments were excluded. Presence/absence analyses assumed roughly uniform sequencing depth across donors, an assumption that may not hold. In a later genetic analysis, a missense DCLRE1C variant was associated with V-gene and J-gene trimming of TCR beta chains, and the association was replicated in an independent cohort. The sequencing pipeline was judged likely to have produced a cluster of highly shared sequence variants as a technical artifact. Linkage disequilibrium might explain the correlated functional status among segregating V segments, but an unknown experimental factor could not be ruled out. A later genetic analysis reported fewer N-insertions in productive TCRs among donors in an Asian-associated ancestry cluster than the roughly 700-donor mean. According to a later analysis, parvovirus B19, influenza, CMV and Epstein-Barr virus appeared linked to several top co-occurrence clusters. Cytomegalovirus status was reported to be diagnosed by the classifier with high specificity and sensitivity in both the original and validation cohorts. While some public TCRs were present in many individuals, most TCR sequences turned up only very rarely across donors. In an earlier analysis of around 600 of the donors, most TCR beta V segments were observed in productive rearrangements about 87% or about 30% of the time, broadly matching IMGT annotations. Because HLA typing was missing for some donors at each locus, association tests included only the typed subset. The authors suggested that the approach could potentially be extended to other disease states and immunological phenotypes. A further reported finding was that TCR beta sequences accurately predicted the HLA-A and HLA-B alleles for most subjects in the first cohort. A later analysis found that HLA-associated TCR beta chains were more clonally expanded and had lower generation probabilities than equally common non-associated chains.

The method was the immunoSEQ multiplex PCR assay. For the multiplex PCR, a mixture combining 60 forward primers for TCR Vbeta segments and 13 reverse primers for TCR Jbeta segments was used. A multiplex PCR assay on genomic DNA amplified the CDR3 region of rearranged TCR beta genes. The Illumina HiSeq System was used to sequence the amplified TCR beta libraries as 87-base-pair reads. In the authors' own workflow: In a later analysis, approximately 74 million unique TCR beta chains were counted across the roughly 610 repertoires, and some 10 million of these chains were shared by at least two donors. To remove PCR and sequencing errors, raw reads were error-corrected and collapsed into unique sequences using a nearest-neighbor algorithm that merged closely related sequences. Alignment of CDR3 sequences to IMGT reference sequences was used to assign V, D and J gene segments. For a sequence to be retained, at least a six-nucleotide match to both a V gene segment and a J gene segment was required. A rearrangement was called productive if the CDR3 had no stop codons and remained in frame with V and J, and every other rearrangement was called non-productive. CDR3 was defined by IMGT convention, running from the second conserved V-encoded cysteine to the conserved J-encoded phenylalanine. Sequences without an unambiguous match to a single V gene segment were excluded from the earlier analysis of about 640 of the donors. An earlier analysis of some 500 of the donors classified V segments as functional when productive rearrangements were above 56.7% and as segregating when the standard deviation between donors was above 5%. A statistical classification framework was built for diagnosing cytomegalovirus status from the catalog of TCR beta chain sequences. V and J gene assignment, in a later analysis, came from comparing TCR nucleotide sequences with IMGT/GENE-DB human TR gene sequences. In a later analysis, CDR3 sequences and most-parsimonious VDJ recombination scenarios were assigned using the TCRdist pipeline. A later analysis defined each TCR beta chain by its CDR3 amino acid sequence plus V-gene family, and excluded reads lacking a unique V-gene family. A later analysis removed nearly 600 highly shared, low-generation-probability nucleotide sequences to deal with suspected cross-contamination and a sequencing artifact. For each public chain, a later analysis derived a clonal expansion index from normalized ranks of inferred template counts within each repertoire. In a later analysis, generation probabilities were computed using a VDJ recombination model fitted to out-of-frame rearrangements, and the results were checked against IGoR. In a later analysis, TCR-TCR, TCR-HLA and TCR-CMV co-occurrence was scored with hypergeometric tests, and a repertoire-size bias correction was applied to TCR pairs. To estimate false discovery rates, a later analysis permuted the HLA or CMV assignments 20 times. A later analysis grouped co-occurring TCRs with DBSCAN, adding TCRdist sequence similarity when clustering within HLA-allele-positive subsets. For co-occurrence clustering, repertoires with fewer than 30,000 or more than 120,000 public chains were excluded, along with 4 to 6 repertoires with anomalous nucleotide sharing. TCRdb carries this immuneACCESS record with in-frame sequences only. Its versions omit some clonotypes, under half of them owing to an unresolved V gene in the studies checked, with the rest unexplained. That table gives V, J and clone size, and the DNA gave D and trimming. The sample profile shows about 110,000 clones; 50% to 70% of them were found once. Approximately 3.8% of the sample belongs to the ten largest clones.

The cohort was made up of 500 to 800 healthy bone marrow donors. At the time of sampling, all cohort members were nominally healthy, though unrecorded immune exposures were likely present. The donor tested CMV seropositive, placing the donor among the 250 to 350 seropositive members of the cohort. Each donor provided a peripheral blood sample, and peripheral blood mononuclear cells were used for TCR beta sequencing. The Qiagen DNeasy Blood Extraction Kit was used to extract genomic DNA from the blood cell samples. Recombination joined TRBV2 with TRBJ1-1, and TRBD1 may be the D gene, going by 5 matching bases. The sequencing input was PBMCs. The TCR sequence derives from a man aged 25-40 years in good health and CMV-seropositive. The DNA sequence is as follows: TGTGCCAGCAGGGCCGGGGGTGAAGCTTTCTTT. It is translated as CASRAGGEAFF.